The 27 T cell receptor beta chains in this list originate from one sample, sequenced in a study of post-analysis software for immune sequencing data (dated by TCRdb to between 2014 and 2016). The method behind the library was PCR. Sequencer: Illumina HiSeq 2500. To reduce PCR and sequencing biases, unique molecular identifiers were built into the TCR beta cDNA libraries. TCRdb passed the public sequencing reads through fastp at Q25 and MiXCR, retaining productive beta sequences. Identical CDR3 protein sequences are pooled into one entry, listed with their most common genes and DNA. Across this sample there are 750,000 to 950,000 distinct CDR3 sequences, with about 45% seen only once. The top ten constitute roughly 5.2% of the sample. General findings and caveats noted by the study authors: Patients showed significantly higher frequencies than controls for a few TRBV segments, among them TRBV5-6, TRBV5-1 and TRBV20-1.

The antigens for these receptors are not known. The sample taken for sequencing was blood. The receptors were sampled from a girl aged 5-17 years with multiple sclerosis.

V is TRBV7-9 and J is TRBJ1-4, with D unclear. The ends were cut back, 1 base at V and 4 bases at J, with 10 bases in the middle. The CDR3 runs 15 residues. Per germline, CDR1 SEHNR and CDR2 FQNEAQ (reference sequence). The CDR3 loop is CASSLGRQDNEKLFF. The CDR3 bases are TGTGCCAGCAGCTTAGGGAGGCAGGATAATGAAAAACTGTTTTTT.

The rearrangement links TRBV12-3 or TRBV12-4 to TRBJ2-1; 12 nucleotides line up with TRBD2. The trim removed 3 bases at V and 8 bases at J, leaving 5 bases unmatched. The CDR3 totals 15 residues. The CDR3 loop reads CASSLVTSGSDEQFF. In nucleotides, the CDR3 is TGTGCCAGCAGTTTGGTGACTAGCGGGAGCGATGAGCAGTTCTTC.

This chain uses TRBV20-1 with TRBJ2-5; 9 bases align to TRBD2. Germline V CDR1 and CDR2: DFQATT, SNEGSKA (reference sequence). J was trimmed by 2 bases and V by 5 bases; bases with no gene match: 15. The CDR3 totals 17 residues. The CDR3 DNA is TGCAGTGCTGGGGATGGGGGGCTAGCGGGGCCTCAAGAGACCCAGTACTTC. It specifies CSAGDGGLAGPQETQYF.

V usage is TRBV27 and J usage is TRBJ2-3; a weak D match, TRBD1 (5 bases). From germline, CDR1 is MNHEY and CDR2 SMNVEV (reference sequence). V was pared by 0 bases and J by 7 bases, with 17 bases between. This CDR3 comprises 16 residues. The CDR3 DNA follows: TGTGCCAGCAGTTTATCGATTGGACACATCGGTTATACGCAGTATTTT. Its translation is CASSLSIGHIGYTQYF.

The chain carries TRBV7-6 and TRBJ2-1, with 7 nucleotides matching TRBD2. Germline V gives CDR1 SGHVS, CDR2 FNYEAQ. The CDR3 is made up of 15 amino acids. Losses at the gene ends were 3 bases for V and 4 bases for J; bases not matched to a gene: 6. CDR3 DNA: TGTGCCAGCAGCTTCGGACTAGACAGATACAATGAGCAGTTCTTC. Encoded protein: CASSFGLDRYNEQFF.

The chain recombines TRBV29-1 with TRBJ2-5, with D perhaps being TRBD1 or TRBD2 (7 bases each). The germline V gene has CDR1 SQVTM and CDR2 ANQGSEA. Between the trimmed V and J ends, which lost 3 bases and 1 base, there was a span of 12 bases. This CDR3 spans 14 amino acids. The DNA for the CDR3 is TGCAGCGTTGACCAGGGGGGGTCCCAAGAGACCCAGTACTTC. Its translation is CSVDQGGSQETQYF.

The chain joins TRBV7-2 to TRBJ2-4; tentative D call: TRBD2 (7 bases). The V gene lost 3 bases and the J gene lost 13 bases, with 16 bases spanning the gap. CDR3 length equals 13 residues. Germline CDR1 SGHTA, CDR2 FQGNSA. The CDR3 region has the DNA TGTGCCAGCAGCTTGGGGGGGGCGGGGGACCAGTACTTC. Amino acids: CASSLGGAGDQYF.

As DNA, the CDR3 is TGTGCCATCAGTGGAGCGGGAGATGACACAGATACGCAGTATTTT. Its protein is CAISGAGDDTDTQYF. This chain connects TRBV10-3 to TRBJ2-3; 8 nucleotides agree with TRBD2. This CDR3 has 15 residues. Germline CDR1 ENHRY, CDR2 SYGVKD. The V gene end was trimmed by 4 bases and the J gene end by 2 bases; junction bases not matched to a gene: 5.

This clonotype was counted a few times. This chain joins TRBV4-2 and TRBJ2-3; D gene unclear. From germline, CDR1 is LGHNA and CDR2 YNFKEQ. V gave up 0 bases and J gave up 14 bases, with 15 bases separating them. The length of the CDR3 is 13 residues. The CDR3 region is CASSQDRLDIWYF. DNA of the CDR3: TGTGCCAGCAGCCAAGATCGTCTAGACATATGGTATTTT.

The CDR3 is CASSHPGLAGGPPPLSYNEQFF. CDR3 DNA sequence: TGTGCCAGCAGCCACCCGGGACTAGCGGGAGGCCCTCCCCCCCTCTCCTACAATGAGCAGTTCTTC. The rearrangement joins TRBV11-2 to TRBJ2-1; 15 bases align to TRBD2. Trimming took 5 bases from V and 0 from J; bases not matched to a gene: 17. Germline-derived CDR1 and CDR2 are SGHAT and FQNNGV. The CDR3 sequence is 22 residues long. The complete variable domain, with remaining parts taken from reference TRBV11-2 and TRBJ2-1, reads EAGVAQSPRYKIIEKRQSVAFWCNPISGHATLYWYQQILGQGPKLLIQFQNNGVVDDSQLPKDRFSAERLKGVDSTLKIQPAKLEDSAVYLCASSHPGLAGGPPPLSYNEQFFGPGTRLTVL.

The rearrangement joins TRBV7-9 to TRBJ1-5, with TRBD1 as a possible D gene (5 bases). The germline V gene encodes CDR1 SEHNR and CDR2 FQNEAQ (reference sequence). This CDR3 comprises 14 residues. Trimming shortened V by 4 bases and J by 8 bases, and 15 bases separated the two germline ends. CDR3: CASSWGRGREPQHF. CDR3 nucleotide sequence: TGTGCCAGCAGCTGGGGGAGGGGAAGGGAGCCCCAGCATTTT.

This rearrangement joins TRBV7-9 to TRBJ2-2, with a tentative D call TRBD1 (6 bases). The V and J ends lost 3 bases and 5 bases respectively, with 10 bases between them. This CDR3 is 14 amino acids long. Germline V gene sequence: CDR1 SEHNR, CDR2 FQNEAQ (reference sequence). CDR3 coding DNA: TGTGCCAGCAGCTTCAGGGGCGGGACCGGGGAGCTGTTTTTT. Its protein is CASSFRGGTGELFF.

V usage is TRBV11-2 and J usage is TRBJ2-5; D is uncertain. The CDR3 spans 14 residues. Germline V gives CDR1 SGHAT, CDR2 FQNNGV. The V gene lost 5 bases and the J gene lost 2 bases, with 12 bases spanning the gap. The chain's CDR3 is CASSPNGPQETQYF. The CDR3 DNA reads as TGTGCCAGCAGCCCAAACGGGCCTCAAGAGACCCAGTACTTC.

Only a few counts were recorded for this clonotype. CDR3: CSAQLGTSSYEQYF. The DNA of the CDR3 is TGCAGTGCCCAACTTGGGACTAGCTCGTACGAGCAGTACTTC. The chain combines TRBV20-1 with TRBJ2-7; 9 bases are shared with TRBD2. The CDR3 is made up of 14 amino acids. V trimming: 6 bases; J trimming: 4 bases; junction bases outside the gene matches: 10. Looked up from germline, CDR1 is DFQATT and CDR2 is SNEGSKA (reference sequence).

Of note for this clonotype: Compared with germline, one end of the junction differs, possibly owing to a read error. The chain couples TRBV7-2 to TRBJ2-3; a weak D match, TRBD2 (5 bases). CDR1 is SGHTA and CDR2 is FQGNSA in the germline V gene. This CDR3 comprises 16 residues. CDR3 coding DNA: TGTGCCAGCGGCTTAGTTGCGGACTCTAGTACAGATACGCAGTATTTT. Amino acids: CASGLVADSSTDTQYF.

This chain links TRBV5-5 with TRBJ2-3, with D maybe TRBD1 (7 bases). Germline V gene lookup returns CDR1 SGHKS and CDR2 YYEKEE (reference sequence). This CDR3 is built from 17 residues. Trimming took 1 base from V and 0 from J, leaving 15 bases between them. The CDR3 DNA is TGTGCCAGCAGCTTGCGGGGGACAGCCTCTAGCACAGATACGCAGTATTTT. Protein sequence: CASSLRGTASSTDTQYF.

This clonotype was detected only a few times. This chain connects TRBV15 to TRBJ2-7; D tentatively fits TRBD1 or TRBD2 (5 bases each). The CDR3 runs to 12 residues. V lost 8 bases to trimming and J lost 4 bases, with 12 bases between them. Germline lookup yields CDR1 LNHNV and CDR2 YYDKDF (reference sequence). The CDR3 DNA is TGTGCCACCGCCAGGGACGGTTACGAGCAGTACTTC. This translates into CATARDGYEQYF.

The chain uses TRBV28 and TRBJ1-2; D unresolved. V lost 2 bases and J 8 bases, leaving 15 bases between the germline ends. Per germline, CDR1 MDHEN and CDR2 SYDVKM. This CDR3 comprises 14 residues. The CDR3 DNA is TGTGCCAGCAGTTTAGTCGGGCAAGTACACGGCTACACCTTC. This sequence encodes CASSLVGQVHGYTF.

This clonotype was counted only a few times. The genes are TRBV20-1 and TRBJ2-3; D may match TRBD1 or TRBD2 (5 bases each). The germline V gene has CDR1 DFQATT and CDR2 SNEGSKA (reference sequence). V was cut by 3 bases and J by 2 bases, with 12 bases left in between. The CDR3 sequence is 14 residues long. The CDR3 DNA is TGCAGTGCTAGGGGGACGGACCACACAGATACGCAGTATTTT. It codes for CSARGTDHTDTQYF.

This clonotype showed up just a few times. The chain couples TRBV20-1 to TRBJ2-1, with 11 bases identical to TRBD2. The CDR3 spans 18 residues. The trim removed 0 bases at V and 3 bases at J, leaving 10 bases unmatched. Germline CDR1 and CDR2: DFQATT and SNEGSKA (reference sequence). The CDR3 reads CSARDPAPGTSGYNEQFF. The CDR3 DNA follows: TGCAGTGCTAGAGATCCCGCCCCCGGGACTAGCGGCTACAATGAGCAGTTCTTC.

The V call is TRBV6-2 or TRBV6-3, the J call TRBJ1-2; D is unresolved. The length of the CDR3 is 16 residues. Germline-derived CDR1 and CDR2 are MNHEY and SVGEGT. The ends were cut back, 0 bases at V and 5 bases at J, with 16 bases in the middle. The CDR3 sequence is CASSYSMSAAVYGYTF. CDR3 in DNA: TGTGCCAGCAGTTACTCGATGTCGGCAGCCGTATATGGCTACACCTTC.

This clonotype has only a few counts. The gene calls are TRBV24-1 and TRBJ2-7; D ambiguous. Trimming removed 2 bases at V and 2 bases at J, with 6 bases between. CDR3 length equals 13 residues. Germline CDR1 and CDR2: KGHDR and SFDVKD. The CDR3 here is CATSDSFTYEQYF. CDR3 DNA sequence: TGTGCCACCAGTGATTCGTTCACCTACGAGCAGTACTTC.

The chain has TRBV9 and TRBJ2-1, with 8 positions matching TRBD2. Germline CDR1 reads SGDLS; CDR2 reads YYNGEE. There are 15 residues in the CDR3. The trim removed 1 base at V and 10 bases at J, leaving 10 bases unmatched. CDR3 nucleotide sequence: TGTGCCAGCAGCGTAAGCGGGAGTCGGGCCGGGGAGCAGTTCTTC. Protein: CASSVSGSRAGEQFF.

This clonotype occurred many times. The V gene is TRBV12-3 or TRBV12-4, the J gene TRBJ1-1, with no clear D. V was trimmed by 7 bases and J by 4 bases, leaving 13 bases between them. This CDR3 spans 13 amino acids. CDR3 residues: CASNPGIGTEAFF. The CDR3 nucleotides are TGTGCCAGCAATCCCGGGATCGGCACTGAAGCTTTCTTT.

This clonotype was seen many times. V and J are TRBV10-3 and TRBJ2-5; 7 nucleotides align to TRBD2. V gave up 4 bases and J gave up 1 base; unmatched junction bases: 0. The germline V gene has CDR1 ENHRY and CDR2 SYGVKD. The CDR3 has 13 residues. The CDR3 sequence is CAISASGQETQYF. The DNA for the CDR3 is TGTGCCATCAGTGCTAGCGGCCAAGAGACCCAGTACTTC.

The gene calls are TRBV7-2 and TRBJ1-2; weak D call: TRBD1 (6 bases). Germline loops: CDR1 SGHTA, CDR2 FQGNSA. Between the trimmed V and J ends, which lost 1 base and 8 bases, there was a span of 20 bases. CDR3 length: 16 residues. The DNA for the CDR3 is TGTGCCAGCAGCTTAGAAGCAGCCGGGTATGGGGGCGGCTACACCTTC. It codes for CASSLEAAGYGGGYTF.

This clonotype was detected only a few times. The chain joins TRBV6-5 to TRBJ1-2; the match to TRBD1 covers 8 bases. Per the germline V gene, CDR1 is MNHEY and CDR2 is SVGAGI. V lost 6 bases to trimming and J lost 8 bases; unmatched junction nucleotides: 8. This CDR3 spans 13 amino acids. CDR3 nucleotide sequence: TGTGCCAGCAGGGGCGGACAGGGCTGGGGCTACACCTTC. This codes for CASRGGQGWGYTF.